Shown below are 30 T cell receptor beta chains from a single sample sequenced in a study of blood T cell repertoires in COVID-19. Sequencing was performed with immunoSEQ multiplex PCR; in TCRdb, only in-frame clones are kept and a portion is missing. The table shows around 36,000 clones, with roughly nine tenths occurring only once. Sequenced: peripheral blood. The receptors come from a human donor in a cohort sampled during active COVID-19.

This sequence joins TRBV7-2 and TRBJ2-3; 7 nucleotides align to TRBD1. V was clipped by 1 base and J by 5 bases; unmatched bases: 6. The germline gives CDR1 SGHTA, CDR2 FQGNSA. The CDR3 is 15 residues long. CDR3 bases: TGTGCCAGCAGCTTAGAGGGGGCGCACGGAGATACGCAGTATTTT. It codes for CASSLEGAHGDTQYF.

The chain links TRBV7-2 to TRBJ2-3; possibly TRBD1 for D (5 bases). V was shortened by 4 bases and J by 0 bases, with 8 bases between the two germline ends. CDR3 length: 14 residues. CDR1 and CDR2 from the germline V gene are SGHTA and FQGNSA. The CDR3: CASSWGGSTDTQYF. The CDR3, as DNA: TGTGCCAGCAGCTGGGGCGGTAGCACAGATACGCAGTATTTT. Variable domain in full (rest from reference TRBV7-2 and TRBJ2-3): GAGVSQSPSNKVTEKGKDVELRCDPISGHTALYWYRQSLGQGLEFLIYFQGNSAPDKSGLPSDRFSAERTGGSVSTLTIQRTQQEDSAVYLCASSWGGSTDTQYFGPGTRLTVL.

The chain is built from TRBV6-6 and TRBJ2-1, with no clear D. CDR1 is MNHNY, CDR2 SVGAGI, per germline (reference sequence). The CDR3 length is 12 residues. Trimming cost V 6 bases and J 5 bases, with 8 bases left between them. Here the CDR3 DNA reads TGTGCCAGCAGCCGAATAAACAATGAGCAGTTCTTC. Translated, it gives CASSRINNEQFF.

The V gene is TRBV2, the J gene TRBJ2-1; 7 nucleotides match TRBD1. J lost 1 base, V lost 4 bases, and 7 bases had no gene match. This CDR3 is 16 amino acids long. CDR1 and CDR2 (germline): SNHLY, FYNNEI. The CDR3 sequence: CASSARGHRSYNEQFF. In DNA, the CDR3 is TGTGCCAGCAGTGCGAGGGGGCATCGGTCCTACAATGAGCAGTTCTTC.

V is TRBV7-9 and J is TRBJ2-1, with unresolved D. The CDR3 is made up of 14 amino acids. The germline CDR1 and CDR2 sequences are SEHNR and FQNEAQ (reference sequence). V was clipped by 7 bases and J by 4 bases, with 14 bases between them. CDR3 bases: TGTGCCAGCACCGTAACGGGTCCGTACAATGAGCAGTTCTTC. It specifies CASTVTGPYNEQFF. Full variable domain (outside the CDR3, taken from reference TRBV7-9 and TRBJ2-1): DTGVSQNPRHKITKRGQNVTFRCDPISEHNRLYWYRQTLGQGPEFLTYFQNEAQLEKSRLLSDRFSAERPKGSFSTLEIQRTEQGDSAMYLCASTVTGPYNEQFFGPGTRLTVL.

Note on this clone: The junction does not match germline at one end; this may be a read error. This chain connects TRBV19 to TRBJ2-7, with 9 bases fitting TRBD1. From germline, CDR1 is LNHDA and CDR2 SQIVND (reference sequence). The CDR3 extends over 12 amino acids. The CDR3 protein is CATGTGLYVQYF. CDR3 in DNA: TGTGCCACCGGGACAGGGCTCTACGTGCAGTACTTC.

The rearrangement uses TRBV6-4 and TRBJ1-2; 9 bases map to TRBD1. With 0 bases clipped from V and 6 bases from J, the junction kept 2 bases outside the gene matches. Germline CDR1 reads MRHNA; CDR2 reads SNTAGT. CDR3 length: 14 amino acids. The CDR3 reads CASSDSGQGHGYTF. The CDR3 DNA reads as TGTGCCAGCAGTGACTCGGGACAGGGACATGGCTACACCTTC.

The chain uses TRBV30 and TRBJ1-2, with D possibly being TRBD1 (5 bases). The germline V and J ends were trimmed by 4 bases and 8 bases, with 23 bases remaining between them. The CDR3 spans 15 residues. Germline V CDR1 and CDR2: GTSNPN, SVGIG (reference sequence). This CDR3 reads CAWIPLGTGDTGYTF. In DNA, the CDR3 is TGTGCCTGGATCCCATTGGGGACGGGAGATACAGGCTACACCTTC.

The genes are TRBV7-2 and TRBJ2-3, with D possibly being TRBD2 (6 bases). Germline loops: CDR1 SGHTA, CDR2 FQGNSA. There are 15 residues in the CDR3. Trimming removed 2 bases at V and 2 bases at J, with 11 bases between. CDR3 nucleotide sequence: TGTGCCAGCAGCTTAATGGCGGGGAACACAGATACGCAGTATTTT. Translated: CASSLMAGNTDTQYF.

This chain uses TRBV6-5 with TRBJ1-6, with D tentatively TRBD1 (6 bases). Germline V CDR1 and CDR2: MNHEY, SVGAGI. Trimming shortened V by 4 bases and J by 9 bases, and 13 bases separated the two germline ends. This CDR3 contains 14 residues. CDR3 loop: CASSSTGSGSPLHF. The CDR3 DNA reads TGTGCCAGCAGTTCGACAGGATCAGGTTCACCCCTCCACTTT.

The DNA of the CDR3 is TGTGCCAGCAGTCCAACCGGTGGAAGGGGGGGACCGCTAGCCAAAAACATTCAGTACTTC. It specifies CASSPTGGRGGPLAKNIQYF. V usage is TRBV21-1 and J usage is TRBJ2-4; the D call TRBD2 from the table was never checked on the DNA. TRBV21-1 is an annotated pseudogene. CDR3 length equals 20 residues.

The CDR3 is CASSLQGSYNEQFF. CDR3 nucleotide sequence: TGTGCCAGCAGCTTGCAGGGTTCCTACAATGAGCAGTTCTTC. The rearrangement links TRBV5-5 to TRBJ2-1; D possibly corresponds to TRBD1 (5 bases). The V gene lost 1 base and the J gene lost 1 base, with 6 bases spanning the gap. Germline V gives CDR1 SGHKS, CDR2 YYEKEE (reference sequence). The CDR3 loop spans 14 amino acids.

V is TRBV7-8 and J is TRBJ1-3, with D hard to call. This CDR3 region has 15 residues. The germline V gene has CDR1 SGHVS and CDR2 FQNEAQ. The V gene lost 1 base and the J gene lost 1 base, with 8 bases spanning the gap. The CDR3 loop is CASSLVAQSGNTIYF. The DNA for the CDR3 is TGTGCCAGCAGCTTAGTAGCCCAGTCTGGAAACACCATATATTTT.

The rearrangement links TRBV25-1 to TRBJ1-1, with 8 bases matching TRBD1. The CDR3 extends over 17 amino acids. J gave up 5 bases and V 4 bases, and 15 bases lay outside the gene matches. Germline CDR1 and CDR2: MGHDK and SYGVNS. CDR3 nucleotides: TGTGCCAGCAGTGGGTTGACAGGGGCGGGTCCGAGAACTGAAGCTTTCTTT. This codes for CASSGLTGAGPRTEAFF.

CDR3 coding DNA: TGTGCCAGCAGCTTGTTGACGGGTTACACAGATACGCAGTATTTT. It is translated as CASSLLTGYTDTQYF. The genes are TRBV7-9 and TRBJ2-3; no firm D call. The V and J ends lost 3 bases and 2 bases respectively, with 12 bases between them. Germline CDR1 and CDR2: SEHNR and FQNEAQ (reference sequence). There are 15 residues in the CDR3. Using reference TRBV7-9 and TRBJ2-3 for the parts outside the CDR3, the full variable domain is DTGVSQNPRHKITKRGQNVTFRCDPISEHNRLYWYRQTLGQGPEFLTYFQNEAQLEKSRLLSDRFSAERPKGSFSTLEIQRTEQGDSAMYLCASSLLTGYTDTQYFGPGTRLTVL.

This clone was detected only once. V and J are TRBV6-1 and TRBJ1-4, with D perhaps TRBD1 (6 bases). CDR1 and CDR2 from the germline V gene are MNHNS and SASEGT. V lost 1 base to trimming and J lost 11 bases, with 14 bases between them. This CDR3 has 14 residues. The DNA for the CDR3 is TGTGCCAGCAGTGAAGGGGGGGGCACTCTTAAACTGTTTTTT. Residues: CASSEGGGTLKLFF.

The V gene is TRBV6-5, the J gene TRBJ1-5; TRBD1 agrees at 10 bases. The CDR3 length is 15 residues. The J segment lost 5 bases and the V segment lost 6 bases, leaving 7 bases of the junction unmatched. Germline V gives CDR1 MNHEY, CDR2 SVGAGI. The CDR3 sequence: CASRHRDRGYQPQHF. CDR3 DNA: TGTGCCAGCAGACACCGGGACAGGGGCTATCAGCCCCAGCATTTT.

The V gene is TRBV27, the J gene TRBJ2-1; D gene ambiguous. Germline V CDR1 and CDR2: MNHEY, SMNVEV (reference sequence). CDR3 length equals 14 residues. The ends were cut back, 8 bases at V and 8 bases at J, with 19 bases in the middle. The CDR3 region has the DNA TGTGCCAGCGGCTTGGCCGGGTTTGGTCATGAGCAGTTCTTC. Its protein product is CASGLAGFGHEQFF.

This sequence joins TRBV18 and TRBJ1-4; D might be TRBD1 (5 bases). The CDR3 consists of 16 residues. Between the trimmed V and J ends, which lost 1 base and 1 base, there was a span of 10 bases. CDR1 is KGHSH and CDR2 is LQKENI in the germline V gene. CDR3 nucleotide sequence: TGTGCCAGCTCACCACTCCAGGGCGTAACTAATGAAAAACTGTTTTTT. Translating it yields CASSPLQGVTNEKLFF.

This clone came up a few times. The chain recombines TRBV15 with TRBJ2-1, with D possibly matching TRBD2 (5 bases). V lost 1 base, J lost 1 base, and 5 bases lay in between. This CDR3 is built from 14 residues. Germline loops: CDR1 LNHNV, CDR2 YYDKDF (reference sequence). The CDR3 sequence is CATSRAGSYNEQFF. The CDR3, as DNA: TGTGCCACCAGCAGAGCGGGGTCCTACAATGAGCAGTTCTTC.

The chain combines TRBV9 with TRBJ2-3, with 7 bases aligning to TRBD2. The CDR3 spans 14 residues. J gave up 4 bases and V 3 bases, and 5 bases lay outside the gene matches. Germline V gene sequence: CDR1 SGDLS, CDR2 YYNGEE. CDR3 in amino acids: CASSESGTPDTQYF. The DNA of the CDR3 is TGTGCCAGCAGCGAGAGCGGGACCCCAGATACGCAGTATTTT.

The chain couples TRBV4-3 to TRBJ2-7, with D perhaps matching TRBD1 (6 bases). Germline CDR1 and CDR2: LGHNA and YSLEER. CDR3 size: 14 residues. The V end lost 1 base, the J end lost 3 bases, and 10 bases lay between the germline ends. The DNA of the CDR3 is TGCGCCAGCAGCCAAGGTAGGGGGAACTACGAGCAGTACTTC. Amino acid sequence: CASSQGRGNYEQYF.

This chain uses TRBV18 with TRBJ1-2, with D possibly TRBD1 on 6 matching bases. The CDR3 length is 15 residues. The germline V gene encodes CDR1 KGHSH and CDR2 LQKENI. The germline V and J ends were trimmed by 4 bases and 6 bases, with 18 bases remaining between them. CDR3 protein: CASSLRTAREDGYTF. The CDR3 DNA follows: TGTGCCAGCTCACTGAGGACAGCCCGGGAAGATGGCTACACCTTC.

The chain joins TRBV6-5 to TRBJ2-1; TRBD2 agrees at 11 bases. Trimming took 6 bases from V and 8 from J; bases not matched to a gene: 9. CDR3 length: 15 amino acids. From germline, CDR1 is MNHEY and CDR2 SVGAGI. The CDR3 nucleotides read TGTGCCAGCAGCTCACCCTTAGCGGGAGGGTATGAGCAGTTCTTC. Its protein product is CASSSPLAGGYEQFF.

The J gene is TRBJ2-7, the V gene TRBV7-2; 9 bases fit TRBD2. The length of the CDR3 is 15 residues. The V gene end was trimmed by 1 base and the J gene end by 2 bases; junction bases not matched to a gene: 3. Germline V gives CDR1 SGHTA, CDR2 FQGNSA. CDR3 DNA sequence: TGTGCCAGCAGCTTAGTTAGCGGGAGTACCTACGAGCAGTACTTC. Protein product: CASSLVSGSTYEQYF.

The chain is built from TRBV4-3 and TRBJ1-1; D call uncertain. The germline V gene has CDR1 LGHNA and CDR2 YSLEER. The V and J ends lost 3 bases and 0 bases respectively, with 8 bases between them. The CDR3 is 14 residues long. The CDR3 nucleotides are TGCGCCAGCAGCCATCAAGCCCTGAACACTGAAGCTTTCTTT. The encoded protein is CASSHQALNTEAFF.

The chain is built from TRBV4-1 and TRBJ2-7; 7 positions match TRBD2. The V gene's germline CDR1 is MGHRA and CDR2 YSYEKL. The CDR3 extends over 13 amino acids. Germline trimming cut 3 bases from V and 7 bases from J; bases unmatched to any gene: 6. Here the CDR3 DNA reads TGCGCCAGCAGCCAGGACGGGAGGATGGAGCAGTACTTC. Protein sequence: CASSQDGRMEQYF.

This clone was seen a handful of times. The chain combines TRBV2 with TRBJ1-3, with D unresolved. CDR1 is SNHLY and CDR2 is FYNNEI in the germline V gene. The CDR3 contains 15 residues. The V and J ends lost 3 bases and 1 base respectively, with 10 bases between them. The CDR3 DNA follows: TGTGCCAGCAGTGAGAGGGTCAAGTCTGGAAACACCATATATTTT. Translation gives CASSERVKSGNTIYF.

A single count supports this clone. The V gene is TRBV7-9, the J gene TRBJ1-1, with 7 nucleotides matching TRBD1. The CDR3 spans 14 residues. J was trimmed by 4 bases and V by 1 base; bases with no gene match: 3. Per the germline V gene, CDR1 is SEHNR and CDR2 is FQNEAQ (reference sequence). Here the CDR3 DNA reads TGTGCCAGCAGCTTAGAACAGGGGATCACTGAAGCTTTCTTT. Translation: CASSLEQGITEAFF. Full variable domain (remainder filled in from reference TRBV7-9 and TRBJ1-1): DTGVSQNPRHKITKRGQNVTFRCDPISEHNRLYWYRQTLGQGPEFLTYFQNEAQLEKSRLLSDRFSAERPKGSFSTLEIQRTEQGDSAMYLCASSLEQGITEAFFGQGTRLTVV.

The rearrangement links TRBV3-1 (or the pseudogene TRBV3-2) to TRBJ2-7, with D perhaps TRBD2 (6 bases). The ends were cut back, 0 bases at V and 2 bases at J, with 17 bases in the middle. This CDR3 has 17 residues. Germline V gives CDR1 LGHDT, CDR2 YNNKEL (reference sequence). CDR3 sequence reads: CASSQESSGGDPYEQYF. The CDR3 DNA reads as TGTGCCAGCAGCCAAGAGTCGTCGGGCGGGGATCCCTACGAGCAGTACTTC.